These 20 T cell receptor beta chains were all obtained from the same sample, sequenced in a study of blood T cell repertoires in COVID-19. Assay used: immunoSEQ multiplex PCR; TCRdb lists only in-frame clones, some missing. The sample lists 100,000 to 150,000 clones, roughly four fifths occurring once. The sequencing sample was made of peripheral blood. Every receptor here comes from a man aged 25-45 years with COVID-19, enrolled during active disease.

The CDR3 is CASSQVWRGNSPLHF. The DNA of the CDR3 is TGTGCCAGCAGCCAAGTATGGCGGGGTAATTCACCCCTCCACTTT. V and J are TRBV14 and TRBJ1-6; D unclear. V was clipped by 1 base and J by 6 bases, with 10 bases between them. Germline CDR1 reads SGHDN; CDR2 reads FVKESK. The CDR3 runs to 15 residues.

This chain joins TRBV7-9 and TRBJ2-7; 7 nucleotides line up with TRBD2. CDR3 length equals 15 residues. After removal of 4 bases from V and 3 bases from J, the junction contained 9 bases not matched to a gene. The germline V gene has CDR1 SEHNR and CDR2 FQNEAQ (reference sequence). CDR3 loop: CASSSEGRGVYEQYF. Written as DNA, the CDR3 is TGTGCCAGCAGCTCTGAGGGGAGGGGAGTCTACGAGCAGTACTTC.

There are a few counts of this clone. The chain couples TRBV27 to TRBJ1-6, with D perhaps matching TRBD1 (5 bases). The V end lost 0 bases, the J end lost 13 bases, and 13 bases lay between the germline ends. CDR3 length: 14 amino acids. Germline CDR1 and CDR2: MNHEY and SMNVEV (reference sequence). The CDR3 here is CASSLSGPGRPLHF. The DNA of the CDR3 is TGTGCCAGCAGTTTATCGGGGCCGGGTCGGCCCCTCCACTTT.

This clone was seen just once. Written as DNA, the CDR3 is TGCGCCAGCAGCGACCGTATAGGGGACACTGAAGCTTTCTTT. The encoded protein is CASSDRIGDTEAFF. The chain is built from TRBV5-1 and TRBJ1-1; D may be TRBD1 (5 bases). The length of the CDR3 is 14 residues. Looked up from germline, CDR1 is SGHRS and CDR2 is YFSETQ. V was pared by 4 bases and J by 3 bases, with 13 bases between. Full variable domain (missing parts from reference TRBV5-1 and TRBJ1-1): KAGVTQTPRYLIKTRGQQVTLSCSPISGHRSVSWYQQTPGQGLQFLFEYFSETQRNKGNFPGRFSGRQFSNSRSEMNVSTLELGDSALYLCASSDRIGDTEAFFGQGTRLTVV.

The chain has TRBV21-1 and TRBJ1-2. TRBV21-1 is assigned pseudogene status. This CDR3 spans 14 amino acids. CDR3 DNA: TGTGCCAGCTATCATCCGGGACTCAAGCATGGCTACACCTTC. Protein: CASYHPGLKHGYTF.

The chain is built from TRBV5-6 and TRBJ1-2; D is possibly TRBD1 (6 bases). The germline gives CDR1 SGHDT, CDR2 YYEEEE. The CDR3 length is 13 residues. V lost 3 bases to trimming and J lost 3 bases, with 9 bases between them. CDR3 sequence reads: CASSSTGHYGYTF. The CDR3 DNA reads TGTGCCAGCAGCTCGACAGGCCACTATGGCTACACCTTC.

The chain links TRBV28 to TRBJ1-5; 7 bases are shared with TRBD1. Germline lookup yields CDR1 MDHEN and CDR2 SYDVKM. CDR3 length: 16 amino acids. The ends lost 2 bases at V and 0 bases at J; junction bases unmatched: 4. The CDR3 here is CASSLTGTDSNQPQHF. The DNA of the CDR3 is TGTGCCAGCAGTTTAACGGGGACAGATAGCAATCAGCCCCAGCATTTT.

This clone was counted at least ten times. The chain is built from TRBV6-1 and TRBJ2-5, with 12 bases aligning to TRBD1. Trimming took 3 bases from V and 4 from J; bases not matched to a gene: 3. Looked up from germline, CDR1 is MNHNS and CDR2 is SASEGT. This CDR3 region has 15 residues. The CDR3 here is CASSEGGQGAETQYF. For the CDR3, the DNA is TGTGCCAGCAGTGAGGGGGGACAGGGGGCAGAGACCCAGTACTTC.

V gene TRBV6-2 or TRBV6-3 combines with J gene TRBJ2-2; 8 positions agree with TRBD1. This CDR3 comprises 17 residues. J gave up 4 bases and V 0 bases, and 7 bases lay outside the gene matches. Germline CDR1 is MNHEY and CDR2 is SVGEGT. CDR3 DNA: TGTGCCAGCAGTTACTCCGGGGTCAGGGGGCGCACCGGGGAGCTGTTTTTT. This sequence encodes CASSYSGVRGRTGELFF.

The V gene is TRBV5-1, the J gene TRBJ2-5; TRBD2 aligns across 7 bases. The V segment lost 2 bases and the J segment 5 bases; nucleotides outside the gene matches: 15. This CDR3 region has 17 residues. Germline CDR1 reads SGHRS; CDR2 reads YFSETQ. The DNA for the CDR3 is TGCGCCAGCAGCTTAACTGCTCTAGCGGACTTAACGGAGACCCAGTACTTC. Residues: CASSLTALADLTETQYF. The entire variable domain, with the rest obtained from reference TRBV5-1 and TRBJ2-5, is as follows: KAGVTQTPRYLIKTRGQQVTLSCSPISGHRSVSWYQQTPGQGLQFLFEYFSETQRNKGNFPGRFSGRQFSNSRSEMNVSTLELGDSALYLCASSLTALADLTETQYFGPGTRLLVL.

V and J are TRBV5-6 and TRBJ1-2; D possibly corresponds to TRBD1 (5 bases). Trimming pared 4 bases from V and 8 bases from J, leaving 18 bases between. This CDR3 has 14 residues. The germline CDR1 and CDR2 sequences are SGHDT and YYEEEE. DNA for the CDR3: TGTGCCAGCAGCCCACCGTTAGACAGCAGGGGCTACACCTTC. Encoded protein: CASSPPLDSRGYTF.

The chain is built from TRBV28 and TRBJ2-3; D perhaps matches TRBD2 (6 bases). Trimming shortened V by 2 bases and J by 6 bases, and 18 bases separated the two germline ends. This CDR3 comprises 16 residues. Per the germline V gene, CDR1 is MDHEN and CDR2 is SYDVKM. The CDR3, as DNA: TGTGCCAGCAGTTTACCCCCGCGGGATAGCTTGGATACGCAGTATTTT. Amino acids: CASSLPPRDSLDTQYF.

The chain couples TRBV18 to TRBJ1-1; tentatively, D is TRBD1 (6 bases). Deletions cut 8 bases from V and 4 bases from J, with 17 bases between. The CDR3 spans 14 residues. Per the germline V gene, CDR1 is KGHSH and CDR2 is LQKENI. CDR3 DNA sequence: TGTGCCAGCCAGCCCGGGGGGCGGACCACTGAAGCTTTCTTT. Translation: CASQPGGRTTEAFF.

In its sample, this clone was seen once. The V and J genes are TRBV27 and TRBJ2-7, with 10 bases aligning to TRBD1. The germline CDR1 and CDR2 sequences are MNHEY and SMNVEV (reference sequence). This CDR3 region has 15 residues. The V and J ends lost 5 bases and 3 bases, in that order; junction bases with no gene match: 7. The CDR3 spells CASSKPGQGRYEQYF. The CDR3 region has the DNA TGTGCCAGCAGTAAACCGGGACAGGGGCGCTACGAGCAGTACTTC.

The chain employs TRBV10-1 and TRBJ2-2; TRBD1 might be the D (6 bases). The CDR3 has 14 amino acids. Trimming removed 2 bases at V and 5 bases at J, with 9 bases between. Germline CDR1 and CDR2: WNHNN and SYGVQD (reference sequence). In nucleotides, the CDR3 is TGCGCCAGCAGTGAGGGACAGTCGACCGGGGAGCTGTTTTTT. Its protein is CASSEGQSTGELFF.

The CDR3 reads CASSSRTGANEQFF. For the CDR3, the DNA is TGTGCCAGCAGCTCGCGGACAGGGGCCAATGAGCAGTTCTTC. This chain connects TRBV9 to TRBJ2-1, with 9 nucleotides matching TRBD1. Germline lookup yields CDR1 SGDLS and CDR2 YYNGEE. The CDR3 is 14 residues long. V shed 4 bases, J shed 6 bases, and the junction held 5 bases outside the gene matches.

The gene calls are TRBV3-1 (or the pseudogene TRBV3-2) and TRBJ2-5, with D uncertain. The CDR3 sequence is 12 residues long. Germline loops: CDR1 LGHDT, CDR2 YNNKEL (reference sequence). Deletions cut 0 bases from V and 9 bases from J, with 8 bases between. CDR3 bases: TGTGCCAGCAGCCAAGAGGTCCAGGCCCAGTACTTC. Translated: CASSQEVQAQYF.

The rearrangement uses TRBV3-1 (or the pseudogene TRBV3-2) and TRBJ1-3; a weak D match, TRBD1 (5 bases). This CDR3 has 14 residues. Trimming pared 1 base from V and 1 base from J, leaving 5 bases between. Germline V CDR1 and CDR2: LGHDT, YNNKEL (reference sequence). CDR3 region: CASSQAGSGNTIYF. CDR3 DNA: TGTGCCAGCAGCCAAGCAGGGTCTGGAAACACCATATATTTT.

The chain couples TRBV7-9 to TRBJ2-5, with a possible D match to TRBD2 (5 bases). In germline, CDR1 is SEHNR, CDR2 FQNEAQ (reference sequence). V lost 2 bases, J lost 4 bases, and 11 bases lay in between. This CDR3 has 14 residues. The CDR3 DNA sequence: TGTGCCAGCAGCTTAAATCGGGGTGGAGAGACCCAGTACTTC. This gives the protein CASSLNRGGETQYF. Variable domain in full (rest from reference TRBV7-9 and TRBJ2-5): DTGVSQNPRHKITKRGQNVTFRCDPISEHNRLYWYRQTLGQGPEFLTYFQNEAQLEKSRLLSDRFSAERPKGSFSTLEIQRTEQGDSAMYLCASSLNRGGETQYFGPGTRLLVL.

This sequence joins TRBV7-3 and TRBJ2-5; the D is unclear. Trimming pared 1 base from V and 2 bases from J, leaving 5 bases between. This CDR3 comprises 13 residues. Germline CDR1 reads SGHTA; CDR2 reads FQGTGA. The CDR3 region has the DNA TGTGCCAGCAGCTTAAGTCTTCAAGAGACCCAGTACTTC. It yields the protein CASSLSLQETQYF.